These T cell receptor beta chains were read from a single sample in a study of early T cells in non-severe SARS-CoV-2 infection. TCRdb passed the 5' RACE reads through MiXCR, listing each CDR3 protein once. The table shows more than 50,000 distinct CDR3 sequences, with roughly 13% occurring only once. The sequenced material came from whole blood. Receptors were obtained from an adult who was a healthcare worker with PCR-confirmed SARS-CoV-2 infection or an uninfected control (not recorded which). Each CDR3 is given with its conserved first and last residue. Fields, in order: CDR3 protein, CDR3 DNA, clone size, J gene, V gene, D gene. D genes are given only for firm matches. Size is omitted from some rows. Given values are once, few, many or a class for expanded clones.

CDR3aa: CASSWDSSKNTEAFF
CDR3nt: TGCGCCAGCAGCTGGGACAGTTCTAAGAACACTGAAGCTTTCTTT
abundance: NA
j_gene: TRBJ1-1
v_gene: TRBV5-1
d_gene: TRBD1

CDR3aa: CASSPAGGYTF
CDR3nt: TGTGCCAGCAGCCCTGCAGGAGGCTACACCTTC
abundance: NA
j_gene: TRBJ1-2
v_gene: TRBV7-9
d_gene: NA

CDR3aa: CASSLDLGSIQETQYF
CDR3nt: TGTGCCAGCAGCTTAGATCTTGGCAGTATCCAAGAGACCCAGTACTTC
abundance: NA
j_gene: TRBJ2-5
v_gene: TRBV11-2
d_gene: NA

CDR3aa: CASSLKEGGSPLHF
CDR3nt: TGTGCCAGCAGCCTTAAGGAGGGTGGATCACCCCTCCACTTT
abundance: NA
j_gene: TRBJ1-6
v_gene: TRBV4-2
d_gene: NA

CDR3aa: CASSRDGNSNQPQHF
CDR3nt: TGTGCCAGCAGCCGGGACGGCAATAGCAATCAGCCCCAGCATTTT
abundance: NA
j_gene: TRBJ1-5
v_gene: TRBV12-3/TRBV12-4
d_gene: NA

CDR3aa: CASSYSTSGQETQYF
CDR3nt: TGTGCCAGCAGTTACTCGACTAGCGGCCAAGAGACCCAGTACTTC
abundance: many
j_gene: TRBJ2-5
v_gene: TRBV6-6
d_gene: TRBD2

CDR3aa: CAIGNIYEQYF
CDR3nt: TGTGCCATCGGGAACATCTACGAGCAGTACTTC
abundance: few
j_gene: TRBJ2-7
v_gene: TRBV10-3
d_gene: NA

CDR3aa: CASSLVGAGEQYF
CDR3nt: TGTGCCAGCAGTTTAGTAGGGGCGGGGGAGCAGTACTTC
abundance: many
j_gene: TRBJ2-7
v_gene: TRBV27
d_gene: NA

CDR3aa: CASSIVLEGPPYGYTF
CDR3nt: TGTGCCAGTAGTATAGTATTGGAAGGCCCGCCCTATGGCTACACCTTC
abundance: many
j_gene: TRBJ1-2
v_gene: TRBV19
d_gene: NA

CDR3aa: CATSDFSYEQYF
CDR3nt: TGTGCCACCAGTGATTTTAGCTACGAGCAGTACTTC
abundance: NA
j_gene: TRBJ2-7
v_gene: TRBV24-1
d_gene: NA

CDR3aa: CASSFTGGEQYF
CDR3nt: TGTGCCAGCAGCTTCACCGGGGGCGAGCAGTACTTC
abundance: NA
j_gene: TRBJ2-7
v_gene: TRBV7-9
d_gene: NA

CDR3aa: CASSGWTGKDTGELFF
CDR3nt: TGTGCCAGCAGCGGATGGACAGGGAAGGACACCGGGGAGCTGTTTTTT
abundance: few
j_gene: TRBJ2-2
v_gene: TRBV11-2
d_gene: TRBD1

CDR3aa: CASSDNPYEQYF
CDR3nt: TGTGCCAGTTCTGACAACCCCTACGAGCAGTACTTC
abundance: few
j_gene: TRBJ2-7
v_gene: TRBV19
d_gene: NA

CDR3aa: CASSWTSGGRTDTQYF
CDR3nt: TGCGCCAGCAGTTGGACTAGCGGGGGCCGCACAGATACGCAGTATTTT
abundance: NA
j_gene: TRBJ2-3
v_gene: TRBV10-2
d_gene: TRBD2